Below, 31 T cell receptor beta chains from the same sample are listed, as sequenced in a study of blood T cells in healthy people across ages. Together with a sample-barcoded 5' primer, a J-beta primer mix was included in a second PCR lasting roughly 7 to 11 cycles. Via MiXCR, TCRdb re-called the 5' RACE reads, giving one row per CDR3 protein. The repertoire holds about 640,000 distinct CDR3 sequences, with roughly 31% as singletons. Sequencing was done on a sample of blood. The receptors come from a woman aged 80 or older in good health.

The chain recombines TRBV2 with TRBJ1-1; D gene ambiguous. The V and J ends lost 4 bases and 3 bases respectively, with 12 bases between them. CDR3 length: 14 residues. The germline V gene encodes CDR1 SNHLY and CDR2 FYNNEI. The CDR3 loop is CASSVREGHTEAFF. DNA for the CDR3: TGTGCCAGCAGTGTTAGGGAAGGGCACACTGAAGCTTTCTTT.

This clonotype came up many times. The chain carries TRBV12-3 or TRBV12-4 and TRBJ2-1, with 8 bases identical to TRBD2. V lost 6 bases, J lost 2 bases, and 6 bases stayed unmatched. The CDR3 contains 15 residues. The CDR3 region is CASRATSAPYNEQFF. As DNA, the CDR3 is TGTGCCAGCAGAGCGACTAGCGCGCCCTACAATGAGCAGTTCTTC.

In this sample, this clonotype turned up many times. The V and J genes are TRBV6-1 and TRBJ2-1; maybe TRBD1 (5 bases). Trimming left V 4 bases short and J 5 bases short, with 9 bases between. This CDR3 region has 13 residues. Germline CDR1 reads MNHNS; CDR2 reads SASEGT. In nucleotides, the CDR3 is TGTGCCAGCAGTGGAGACAGAAACAATGAGCAGTTCTTC. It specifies CASSGDRNNEQFF.

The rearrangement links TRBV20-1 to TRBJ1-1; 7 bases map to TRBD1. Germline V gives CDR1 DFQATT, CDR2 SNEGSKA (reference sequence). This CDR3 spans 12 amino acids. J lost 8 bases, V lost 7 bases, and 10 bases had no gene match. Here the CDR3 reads CSVNEPDREAFF. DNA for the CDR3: TGCAGTGTCAACGAACCGGACAGGGAAGCTTTCTTT.

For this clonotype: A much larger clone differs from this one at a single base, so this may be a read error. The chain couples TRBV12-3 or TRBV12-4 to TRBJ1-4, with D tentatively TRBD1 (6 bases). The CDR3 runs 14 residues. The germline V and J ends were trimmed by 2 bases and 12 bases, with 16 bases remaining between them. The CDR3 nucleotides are TGTGCCAGCAGTTTATCGGGGGGGCAAGAAGAACTGTTTTTT. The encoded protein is CASSLSGGQEELFF.

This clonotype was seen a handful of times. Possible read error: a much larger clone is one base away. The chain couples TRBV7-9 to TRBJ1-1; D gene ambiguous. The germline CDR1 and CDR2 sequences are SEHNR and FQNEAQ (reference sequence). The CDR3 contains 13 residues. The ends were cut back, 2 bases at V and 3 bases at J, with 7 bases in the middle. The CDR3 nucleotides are TGTGCCAGCAGCTTAATGATGGACACTGAAGCTTTCTTT. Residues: CASSLMMDTEAFF. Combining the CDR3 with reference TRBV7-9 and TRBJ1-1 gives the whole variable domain DTGVSQNPRHKITKRGQNVTFRCDPISEHNRLYWYRQTLGQGPEFLTYFQNEAQLEKSRLLSDRFSAERPKGSFSTLEIQRTEQGDSAMYLCASSLMMDTEAFFGQGTRLTVV.

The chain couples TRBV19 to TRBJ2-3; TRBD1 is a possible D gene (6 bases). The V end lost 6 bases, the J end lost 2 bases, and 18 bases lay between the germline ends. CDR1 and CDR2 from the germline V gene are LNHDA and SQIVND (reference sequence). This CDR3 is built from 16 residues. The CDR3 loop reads CASRTGRGEVTDTQYF. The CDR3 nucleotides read TGTGCCAGTAGGACCGGCAGGGGAGAAGTCACAGATACGCAGTATTTT.

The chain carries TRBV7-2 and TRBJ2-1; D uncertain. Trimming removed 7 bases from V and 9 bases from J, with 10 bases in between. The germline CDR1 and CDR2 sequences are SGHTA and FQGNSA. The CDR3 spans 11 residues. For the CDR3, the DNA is TGTGCCAGCACCCTGTACGGTGAGCAGTTCTTC. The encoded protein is CASTLYGEQFF.

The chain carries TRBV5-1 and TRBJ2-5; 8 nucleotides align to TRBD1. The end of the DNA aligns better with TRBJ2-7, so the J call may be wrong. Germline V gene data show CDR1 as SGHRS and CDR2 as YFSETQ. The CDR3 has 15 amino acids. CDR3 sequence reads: CASSVRQGSSHEQYF. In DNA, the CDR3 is TGCGCCAGCAGCGTTCGACAGGGGTCAAGCCACGAGCAGTACTTC.

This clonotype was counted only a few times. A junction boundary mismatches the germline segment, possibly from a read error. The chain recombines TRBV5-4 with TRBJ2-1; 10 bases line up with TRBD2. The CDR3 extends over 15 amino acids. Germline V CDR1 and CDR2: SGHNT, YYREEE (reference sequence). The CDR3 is CAGSITSGVYNEQFF. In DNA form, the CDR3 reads TGTGCCGGCAGCATCACTAGCGGGGTATACAATGAGCAGTTCTTC.

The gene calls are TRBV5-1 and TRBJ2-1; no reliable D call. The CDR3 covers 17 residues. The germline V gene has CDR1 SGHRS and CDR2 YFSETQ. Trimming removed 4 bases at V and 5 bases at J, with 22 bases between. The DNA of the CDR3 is TGCGCCAGCAGCCTCAAAACAGCTAACAGACAAAACAATGAGCAGTTCTTC. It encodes CASSLKTANRQNNEQFF.

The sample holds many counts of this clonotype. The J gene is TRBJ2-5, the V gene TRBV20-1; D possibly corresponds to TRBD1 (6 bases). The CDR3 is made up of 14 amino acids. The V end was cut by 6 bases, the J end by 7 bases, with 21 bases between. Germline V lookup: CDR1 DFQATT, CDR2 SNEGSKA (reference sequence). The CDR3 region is CSAQGHGGDGTQYF. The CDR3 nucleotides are TGCAGTGCGCAGGGGCATGGAGGAGACGGGACCCAGTACTTC.

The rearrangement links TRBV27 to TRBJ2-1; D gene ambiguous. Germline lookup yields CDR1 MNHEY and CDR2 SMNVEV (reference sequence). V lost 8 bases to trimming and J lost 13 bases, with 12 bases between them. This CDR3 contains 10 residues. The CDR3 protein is CASGAETQFF. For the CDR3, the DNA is TGTGCCAGCGGCGCAGAGACCCAGTTCTTC.

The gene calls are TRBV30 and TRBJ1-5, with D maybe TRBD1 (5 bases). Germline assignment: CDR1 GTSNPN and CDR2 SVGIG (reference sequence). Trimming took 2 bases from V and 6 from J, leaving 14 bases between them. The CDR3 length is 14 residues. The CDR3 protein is CAWSTQRGSQPQHF. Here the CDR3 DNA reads TGTGCCTGGAGTACCCAGCGGGGGAGTCAGCCCCAGCATTTT.

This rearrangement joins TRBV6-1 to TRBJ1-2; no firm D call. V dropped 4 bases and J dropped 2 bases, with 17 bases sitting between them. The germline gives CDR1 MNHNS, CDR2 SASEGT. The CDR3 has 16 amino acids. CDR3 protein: CASSVGLTFNNYGYTF. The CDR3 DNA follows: TGTGCCAGCAGTGTTGGACTTACCTTTAACAACTATGGCTACACCTTC.

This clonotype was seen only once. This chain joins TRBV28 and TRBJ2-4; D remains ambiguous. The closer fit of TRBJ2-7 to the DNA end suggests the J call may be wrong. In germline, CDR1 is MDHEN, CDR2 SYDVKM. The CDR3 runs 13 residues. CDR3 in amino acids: CASSLTYTYEQYF. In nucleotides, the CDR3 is TGTGCCAGCAGTTTAACGTACACCTACGAGCAGTACTTC.

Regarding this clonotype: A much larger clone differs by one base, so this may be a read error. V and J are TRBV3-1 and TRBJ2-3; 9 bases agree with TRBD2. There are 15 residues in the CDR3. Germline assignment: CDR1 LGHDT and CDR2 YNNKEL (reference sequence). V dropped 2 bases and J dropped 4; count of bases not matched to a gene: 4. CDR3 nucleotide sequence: TGTGCCAGCAGCCAACAGAGCGGGAGGTCAGATACGCAGTATTTT. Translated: CASSQQSGRSDTQYF.

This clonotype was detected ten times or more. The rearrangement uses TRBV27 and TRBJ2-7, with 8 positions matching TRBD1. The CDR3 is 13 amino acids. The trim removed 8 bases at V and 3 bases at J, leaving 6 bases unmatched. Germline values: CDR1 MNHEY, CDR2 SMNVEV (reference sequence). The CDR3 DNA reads TGTGCCAGCGCCTTGGGACAGGACTACGAGCAGTACTTC. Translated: CASALGQDYEQYF.

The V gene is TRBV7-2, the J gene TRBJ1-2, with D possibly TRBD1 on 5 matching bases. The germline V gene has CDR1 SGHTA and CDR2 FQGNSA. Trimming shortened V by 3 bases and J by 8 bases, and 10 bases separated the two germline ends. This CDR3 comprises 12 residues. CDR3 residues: CASSFGWDGYTF. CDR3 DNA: TGTGCCAGCAGCTTCGGTTGGGACGGCTACACCTTC.

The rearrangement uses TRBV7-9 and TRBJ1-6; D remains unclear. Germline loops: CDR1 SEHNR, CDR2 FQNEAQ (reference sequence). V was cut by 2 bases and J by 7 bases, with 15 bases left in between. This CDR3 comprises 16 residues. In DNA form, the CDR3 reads TGTGCCAGCAGCTTAATAGCGGGCAGATCGAATTCACCCCTCCACTTT. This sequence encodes CASSLIAGRSNSPLHF.

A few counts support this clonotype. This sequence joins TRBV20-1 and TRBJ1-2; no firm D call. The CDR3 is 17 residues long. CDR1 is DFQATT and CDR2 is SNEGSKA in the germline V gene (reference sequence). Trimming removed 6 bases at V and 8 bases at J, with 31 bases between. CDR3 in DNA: TGCAGTGCCGACCCAATAAGTTCGGGTCTGAGGAGTATCGGCTACACCTTC. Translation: CSADPISSGLRSIGYTF.

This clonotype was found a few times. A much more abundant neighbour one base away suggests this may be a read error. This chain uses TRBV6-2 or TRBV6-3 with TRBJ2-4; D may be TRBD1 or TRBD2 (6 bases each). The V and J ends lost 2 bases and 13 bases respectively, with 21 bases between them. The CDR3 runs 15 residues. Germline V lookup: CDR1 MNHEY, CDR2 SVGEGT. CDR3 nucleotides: TGTGCCAGCAGTTACCCGGACGCAGGGGAACGGGAGCAGTACTTC. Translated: CASSYPDAGEREQYF.

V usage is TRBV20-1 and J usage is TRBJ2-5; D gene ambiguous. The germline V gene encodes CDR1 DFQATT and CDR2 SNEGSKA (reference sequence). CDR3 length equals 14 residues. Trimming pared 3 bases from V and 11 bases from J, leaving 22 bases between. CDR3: CSASATSFIGEQYF. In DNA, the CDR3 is TGCAGTGCTAGTGCCACGAGCTTTATCGGTGAGCAGTACTTC.

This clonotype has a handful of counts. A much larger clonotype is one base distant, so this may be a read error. The CDR3 here is CSDRQGSYNEQYF. The DNA for the CDR3 is TGCAGCGACCGACAGGGATCCTACAATGAGCAGTACTTC. The chain links TRBV29-1 to TRBJ2-1, with 7 bases lining up with TRBD1. The J call may be wrong; the DNA end is better matched by TRBJ2-7. This CDR3 spans 13 amino acids. Germline CDR1 is SQVTM and CDR2 is ANQGSEA.

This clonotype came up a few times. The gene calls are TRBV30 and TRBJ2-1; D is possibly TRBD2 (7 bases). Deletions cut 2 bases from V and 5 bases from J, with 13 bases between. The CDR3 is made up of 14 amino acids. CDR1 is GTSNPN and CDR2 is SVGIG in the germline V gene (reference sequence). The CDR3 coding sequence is TGTGCCTGGAGTCTACCGGGGGGCAACAATGAGCAGTTCTTC. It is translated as CAWSLPGGNNEQFF.

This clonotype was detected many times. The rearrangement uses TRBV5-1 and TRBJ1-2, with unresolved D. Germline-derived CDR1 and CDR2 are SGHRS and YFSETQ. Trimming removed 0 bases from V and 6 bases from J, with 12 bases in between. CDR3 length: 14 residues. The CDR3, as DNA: TGCGCCAGCAGCTTGGCCTTAGGAGAAGATGGCTACACCTTC. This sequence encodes CASSLALGEDGYTF.

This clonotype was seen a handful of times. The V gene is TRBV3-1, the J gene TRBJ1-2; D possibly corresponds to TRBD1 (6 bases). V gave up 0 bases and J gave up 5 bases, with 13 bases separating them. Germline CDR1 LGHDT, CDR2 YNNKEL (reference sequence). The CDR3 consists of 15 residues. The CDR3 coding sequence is TGTGCCAGCAGCCAAGAAGGATCTCAGGGGTATGGCTACACCTTC. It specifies CASSQEGSQGYGYTF.

The CDR3 DNA follows: TGCAGTGCTCGGGGGGGCGCCTACAATGAGCAGTTCTTC. Amino acid sequence: CSARGGAYNEQFF. The chain has TRBV20-1 and TRBJ2-1; 8 nucleotides agree with TRBD2. CDR1 and CDR2 (germline): DFQATT, SNEGSKA (reference sequence). Trimming took 5 bases from V and 2 from J; bases not matched to a gene: 2. The CDR3 has 13 residues.

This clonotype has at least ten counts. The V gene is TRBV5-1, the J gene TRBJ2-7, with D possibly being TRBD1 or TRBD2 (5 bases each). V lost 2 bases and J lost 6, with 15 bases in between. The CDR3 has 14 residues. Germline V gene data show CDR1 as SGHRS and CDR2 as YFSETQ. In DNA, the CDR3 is TGCGCCAGCAGCTTTGGGGGAAACGGGGCCGAGCAGTACTTC. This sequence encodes CASSFGGNGAEQYF.

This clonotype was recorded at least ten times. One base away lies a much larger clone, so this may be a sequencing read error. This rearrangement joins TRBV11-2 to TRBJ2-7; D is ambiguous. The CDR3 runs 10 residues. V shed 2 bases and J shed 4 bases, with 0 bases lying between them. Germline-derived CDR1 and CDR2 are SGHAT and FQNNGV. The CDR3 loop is CASSLYEQYF. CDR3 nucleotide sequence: TGTGCCAGCAGCTTATACGAGCAGTACTTC.

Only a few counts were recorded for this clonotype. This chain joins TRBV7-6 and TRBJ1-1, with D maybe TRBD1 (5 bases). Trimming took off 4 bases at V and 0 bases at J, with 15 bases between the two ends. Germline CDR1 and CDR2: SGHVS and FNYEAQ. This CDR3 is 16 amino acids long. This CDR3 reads CASSWGVPPMNTEAFF. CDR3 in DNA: TGTGCCAGCAGCTGGGGGGTTCCCCCGATGAACACTGAAGCTTTCTTT.